A single sample gave rise to the 7 T cell receptor beta chains below, sequenced in a study of shared T cell receptors in the human thymus. Clones were read by immunoSEQ multiplex PCR, and TCRdb kept only the in-frame ones, dropping some. Of 540,000 or so clones listed, 78% are singletons. This sample also belongs to another study, concerning human thymus T cells.

The sample was thymocytes. These receptors originate from a boy younger than two with a congenital heart defect.

This sequence joins TRBV27 and TRBJ1-5, with D possibly being TRBD1 (5 bases). Between the trimmed V and J ends, which lost 6 bases and 3 bases, there was a span of 18 bases. Germline V lookup: CDR1 MNHEY, CDR2 SMNVEV (reference sequence). CDR3 length equals 16 residues. CDR3 DNA: TGTGCCAGCAGGCCAAAGCGGGGGGACGCCAATCAGCCCCAGCATTTT. Protein sequence: CASRPKRGDANQPQHF.

The chain recombines TRBV19 with TRBJ2-1; the D gene is possibly TRBD2 (5 bases). Germline V gene lookup returns CDR1 LNHDA and CDR2 SQIVND (reference sequence). The CDR3 has 14 amino acids. V lost 7 bases and J lost 9, with 19 bases in between. CDR3 in amino acids: CASNPPGWESEQFF. The CDR3 nucleotides read TGTGCCAGTAATCCTCCGGGATGGGAGAGTGAGCAGTTCTTC.

The chain combines TRBV7-2 with TRBJ1-2; D unresolved. This CDR3 is built from 14 residues. With 3 bases removed from V and 8 bases from J, the gap between germline ends came to 16 bases. Germline V gene sequence: CDR1 SGHTA, CDR2 FQGNSA. CDR3 in DNA: TGTGCCAGCAGCTTTAACCGAGCCTCGGGGGGCTACACCTTC. Protein: CASSFNRASGGYTF.

The J gene is TRBJ2-3, the V gene TRBV7-2; D is possibly TRBD2 (6 bases). The germline V gene encodes CDR1 SGHTA and CDR2 FQGNSA. The germline V and J ends were trimmed by 1 base and 5 bases, with 10 bases remaining between them. The CDR3 length is 14 residues. CDR3 DNA sequence: TGTGCCAGCAGCTTAGGGGAGGAAATAGATACGCAGTATTTT. It encodes CASSLGEEIDTQYF.

The chain is built from TRBV27 and TRBJ2-7, with D perhaps matching TRBD1 (6 bases). Between the trimmed V and J ends, which lost 5 bases and 3 bases, there was a span of 11 bases. The CDR3 is 13 residues long. The germline V gene encodes CDR1 MNHEY and CDR2 SMNVEV (reference sequence). The CDR3 is CASSLGQNYEQYF. In DNA, the CDR3 is TGTGCCAGCAGTCTCGGACAGAACTACGAGCAGTACTTC.

The rearrangement uses TRBV25-1 and TRBJ2-5, with unresolved D. CDR3 length equals 13 residues. Germline values: CDR1 MGHDK, CDR2 SYGVNS. Trimming pared 0 bases from V and 3 bases from J, leaving 5 bases between. As DNA, the CDR3 is TGTGCCAGCAGTGAATACCTAAAAGAGACCCAGTACTTC. As protein: CASSEYLKETQYF.

J is TRBJ2-7 and V is TRBV4-1; D may be TRBD1 (6 bases). With 0 bases removed from V and 5 bases from J, the gap between germline ends came to 17 bases. The CDR3 spans 16 residues. Germline loops: CDR1 MGHRA, CDR2 YSYEKL. The DNA for the CDR3 is TGCGCCAGCAGCCAAGAGGAGAGAACCAGGGGAGACGAGCAGTACTTC. As protein: CASSQEERTRGDEQYF.